These T cell receptor beta chains were read from a single sample in a study of shared clonotypes between healthy human individuals. Sequencing was performed with immunoSEQ multiplex PCR; in TCRdb, only in-frame clones are kept and a portion is missing. The table lists about 1.1 million clones, 70% to 80% of them singletons. Input material: memory CD4+ T cells from PBMCs. These receptors were obtained from a man aged 18 to 30 in good health. Some clones in this sample may be carry-over from other donors' samples. Both conserved end residues are part of each CDR3. The order of the fields is V gene, J gene, CDR3 length, CDR3 protein.

>TRBV30|TRBJ2-5|13
CAWRVVGRETQYF
>TRBV6-5|TRBJ1-5|14
CACGGQEVRQPQHF
>TRBV2|TRBJ2-5|15
CASSDRGQGQETQYF
>TRBV28|TRBJ2-2|13
CASNRWSTGELFF
>TRBV10-3|TRBJ1-4|16
CAISDLLVQSNEKLFF
>TRBV28|TRBJ2-2|15
CASRKQGVGTGELFF
>TRBV28|TRBJ1-1|13
CASSLRQHTEAFF
>TRBV12-5|TRBJ1-1|17
CASGSSGWGEMNTEAFF
>TRBV5-6|TRBJ1-2|16
CASSFGRVLGDYGYTF
>TRBV14|TRBJ2-5|15
CASSQGATNQETQYF
>TRBV18|TRBJ1-4|15
CASSPTGQAREKLFF
>TRBV7-3|TRBJ1-2|15
CASSPSGQGYDGYTF
>TRBV5-6|TRBJ1-5|12
CASSPWGQPQHF
>TRBV11-2|TRBJ1-3|13
CASSLVAGNTIYF
>TRBV19|TRBJ2-3|15
CASTLRRGNTDTQYF
>TRBV29-1|TRBJ2-3|14
CSVVGTYSTDTQYF
>TRBV6-1|TRBJ1-2|15
CASTSGWQGNYGYTF
>TRBV2|TRBJ2-3|12
CAGGTSPDTQYF